This TCR beta chain was observed in a study of T-cell reconstitution after alpha-beta-depleted transplantation in children. For TCRbeta, the library was prepared with unique molecular identifiers. Via MiXCR, TCRdb re-called the PCR reads, giving one row per CDR3 protein. The sample carries about 400,000 distinct CDR3 sequences, about 14% recorded once. This clonotype counts as medium-sized. This clonotype originated in a human donor who donated a stem cell graft to a child with Fanconi anemia. The sequenced sample was PBMCs, obtained from the stem cell graft.

The CDR3 DNA sequence: TGTGCCAGCAGCCAAGGGACAGGACCCAAGAACACCCAGTACTTC. Its translation: CASSQGTGPKNTQYF. The chain links TRBV3-1 to TRBJ2-5; 7 positions agree with TRBD1. Germline CDR1 and CDR2: LGHDT and YNNKEL (reference sequence). CDR3 length: 15 residues. The V segment lost 1 base and the J segment 8 bases; nucleotides outside the gene matches: 10.